This is a list of T cell receptor beta chains from one sample in a study of blood T cell repertoires in COVID-19. Repertoires were generated with immunoSEQ multiplex PCR, while TCRdb's copy carries only in-frame clones and drops some. The data show hundreds of thousands of clones, approximately 86% seen once. The sample consisted of peripheral blood. The source of these receptors is a woman aged 30 to 39 with COVID-19, enrolled during active disease. CDR3s include the opening cysteine and the closing phenylalanine or tryptophan. The D gene is left open where the match is weak. Rows may omit the clone size; those that give it use once, few, many or a size class.

v_gene: TRBV5-4
d_gene: TRBD1
j_gene: TRBJ2-3
abundance: .
len: 15
CDR3aa: CASSLRDRGADTQYF
CDR3nt: TGTGCCAGCAGCTTGAGGGACAGGGGAGCAGATACGCAGTATTTT

v_gene: TRBV7-2
d_gene: .
j_gene: TRBJ1-3
abundance: few
len: 14
CDR3aa: CASTPYRHRNTIYF
CDR3nt: TGTGCCAGCACCCCTTACCGACACCGAAACACCATATATTTT

v_gene: TRBV4-3
d_gene: .
j_gene: TRBJ2-7
abundance: .
len: 16
CDR3aa: CASSQEAGSIEYEQYF
CDR3nt: TGCGCCAGCAGCCAAGAGGCGGGGTCCATTGAGTACGAGCAGTACTTC

v_gene: TRBV7-3
d_gene: TRBD2
j_gene: TRBJ2-1
abundance: .
len: 14
CDR3aa: CASSLKGLADEQFF
CDR3nt: TGTGCCAGCAGCTTAAAGGGACTAGCGGATGAGCAGTTCTTC

v_gene: TRBV7-2
d_gene: TRBD1
j_gene: TRBJ2-7
abundance: .
len: 14
CDR3aa: CASSLVRTGYEQYF
CDR3nt: TGTGCCAGCAGCTTAGTTAGGACAGGTTACGAGCAGTACTTC

v_gene: TRBV7-3
d_gene: .
j_gene: TRBJ2-2
abundance: .
len: 16
CDR3aa: CASSLQPAANTGELFF
CDR3nt: TGTGCCAGCAGCTTACAGCCAGCGGCGAACACCGGGGAGCTGTTTTTT

v_gene: TRBV7-8
d_gene: TRBD1
j_gene: TRBJ1-4
abundance: .
len: 13
CDR3aa: CASTWDRDEKLFF
CDR3nt: TGTGCCAGCACCTGGGACAGGGATGAAAAACTGTTTTTT

v_gene: TRBV5-4
d_gene: .
j_gene: TRBJ2-4
abundance: .
len: 15
CDR3aa: CASSLDGLAKNIQYF
CDR3nt: TGTGCCAGCAGTCTGGATGGGCTAGCCAAAAACATTCAGTACTTC

v_gene: TRBV5-6
d_gene: .
j_gene: TRBJ1-5
abundance: few
len: 13
CDR3aa: CASSLGAHQPQHF
CDR3nt: TGTGCCAGCAGCTTGGGGGCGCATCAGCCCCAGCATTTT

v_gene: TRBV6-1
d_gene: TRBD1
j_gene: TRBJ1-2
abundance: .
len: 15
CDR3aa: CASSENRDRVYGYTF
CDR3nt: TGTGCCAGCAGTGAAAACCGGGACAGGGTTTATGGCTACACCTTC

v_gene: TRBV18
d_gene: .
j_gene: TRBJ1-4
abundance: .
len: 16
CDR3aa: CASSHERGSTNEKLFF
CDR3nt: TGTGCCAGCTCCCATGAAAGGGGGTCAACTAATGAAAAACTGTTTTTT

v_gene: TRBV10-3
d_gene: .
j_gene: TRBJ1-3
abundance: .
len: 16
CDR3aa: CAITPSAGVAGNTIYF
CDR3nt: TGTGCCATCACTCCCTCCGCGGGGGTTGCTGGAAACACCATATATTTT

v_gene: TRBV7-9
d_gene: .
j_gene: TRBJ1-2
abundance: .
len: 14
CDR3aa: CASSPAGYGYGYTF
CDR3nt: TGTGCCAGCAGCCCGGCAGGGTACGGCTATGGCTACACCTTC

v_gene: TRBV5-1
d_gene: TRBD1
j_gene: TRBJ1-2
abundance: .
len: 13
CDR3aa: CASSWDRNYGYTF
CDR3nt: TGCGCCAGCAGCTGGGACAGGAACTATGGCTACACCTTC

v_gene: TRBV5-1
d_gene: TRBD2
j_gene: TRBJ2-1
abundance: once
len: 14
CDR3aa: CASSKRGGQDEQFF
CDR3nt: TGCGCCAGCAGCAAGCGGGGGGGTCAGGATGAGCAGTTCTTC

v_gene: TRBV7-9
d_gene: TRBD1
j_gene: TRBJ1-1
abundance: few
len: 12
CDR3aa: CASSSGTGEAFF
CDR3nt: TGTGCCAGCAGCTCAGGGACAGGTGAAGCTTTCTTT

v_gene: TRBV5-1
d_gene: .
j_gene: TRBJ1-1
abundance: few
len: 15
CDR3aa: CASSLGGVVNTEAFF
CDR3nt: TGCGCCAGCAGCTTGGGGGGAGTGGTTAACACTGAAGCTTTCTTT